This T cell receptor (beta chain) comes out of a study of blood T cell repertoires in COVID-19. Overall study: Sample material is recorded as cDNA or gDNA derived from T cells, B-cell-depleted T cells, or PBMCs.

Cohort allocation depended upon clinical history that participants reported. Germline V gene data show CDR1 as LNHDA and CDR2 as SQIVND (reference sequence). Trimming removed 6 bases at V and 0 bases at J, with 13 bases between. The length of the CDR3 is 15 residues. The protocol was immunoSEQ multiplex PCR, while the TCRdb copy is restricted to in-frame clones and leaves out a portion. In the table there are some 330,000 clones, 80% to 90% of which are singletons. Sequences were obtained from PBMCs or T cells enriched from blood (not recorded which). The chain recombines TRBV19 with TRBJ2-3; D is undetermined. This TCR came from a man under 40 who had recovered from COVID-19. In DNA form, the CDR3 reads TGTGCCAGTAGGTTAGCAGCCACTAGCACAGATACGCAGTATTTT. Its protein is CASRLAATSTDTQYF.